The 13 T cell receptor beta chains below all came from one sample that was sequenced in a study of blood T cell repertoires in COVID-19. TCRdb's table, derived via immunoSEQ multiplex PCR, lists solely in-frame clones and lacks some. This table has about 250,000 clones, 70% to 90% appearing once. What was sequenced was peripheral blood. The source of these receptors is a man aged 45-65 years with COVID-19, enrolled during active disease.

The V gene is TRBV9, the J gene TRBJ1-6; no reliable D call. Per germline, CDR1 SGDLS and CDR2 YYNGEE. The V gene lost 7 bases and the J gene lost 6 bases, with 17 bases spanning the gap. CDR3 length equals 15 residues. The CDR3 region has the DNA TGTGCCAGCGCGGCCGAAATGCACCTTAATTCACCCCTCCACTTT. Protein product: CASAAEMHLNSPLHF.

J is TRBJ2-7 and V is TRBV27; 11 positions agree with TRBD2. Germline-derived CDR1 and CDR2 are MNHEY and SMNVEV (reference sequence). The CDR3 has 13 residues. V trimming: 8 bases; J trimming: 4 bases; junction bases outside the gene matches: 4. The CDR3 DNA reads TGTGCCAGCCGACTAGCGGGGAATTACGAGCAGTACTTC. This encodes CASRLAGNYEQYF.

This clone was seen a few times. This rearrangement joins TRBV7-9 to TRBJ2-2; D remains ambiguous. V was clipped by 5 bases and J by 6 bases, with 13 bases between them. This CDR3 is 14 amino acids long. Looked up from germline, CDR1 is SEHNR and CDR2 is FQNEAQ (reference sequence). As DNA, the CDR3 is TGTGCCAGCAGCGCGACCCCTGGAGCCGGGGAGCTGTTTTTT. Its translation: CASSATPGAGELFF.

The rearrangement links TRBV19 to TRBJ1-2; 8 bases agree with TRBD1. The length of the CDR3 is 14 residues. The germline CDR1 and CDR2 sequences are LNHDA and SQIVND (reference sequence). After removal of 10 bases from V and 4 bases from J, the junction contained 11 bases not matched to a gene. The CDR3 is CATKQGGRGYGYTF. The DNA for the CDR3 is TGTGCCACCAAACAGGGGGGACGGGGCTATGGCTACACCTTC.

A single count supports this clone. CDR3 region: CASSPGDRGGYTF. The CDR3 nucleotides are TGTGCCAGCAGCCCCGGGGACAGAGGTGGCTACACCTTC. The V call is TRBV9, the J call TRBJ1-2; 7 nucleotides agree with TRBD1. The germline gives CDR1 SGDLS, CDR2 YYNGEE. J was trimmed by 7 bases and V by 4 bases; bases with no gene match: 7. CDR3 length equals 13 residues. Variable domain in full (rest from reference TRBV9 and TRBJ1-2): DSGVTQTPKHLITATGQRVTLRCSPRSGDLSVYWYQQSLDQGLQFLIQYYNGEERAKGNILERFSAQQFPDLHSELNLSSLELGDSALYFCASSPGDRGGYTFGSGTRLTVV.

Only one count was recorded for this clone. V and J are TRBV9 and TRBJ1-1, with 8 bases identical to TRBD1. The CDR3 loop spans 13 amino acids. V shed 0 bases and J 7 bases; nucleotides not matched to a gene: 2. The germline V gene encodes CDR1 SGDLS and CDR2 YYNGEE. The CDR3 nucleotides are TGTGCCAGCAGCGTAGTAGGGACAGGTGAAGCTTTCTTT. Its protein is CASSVVGTGEAFF.

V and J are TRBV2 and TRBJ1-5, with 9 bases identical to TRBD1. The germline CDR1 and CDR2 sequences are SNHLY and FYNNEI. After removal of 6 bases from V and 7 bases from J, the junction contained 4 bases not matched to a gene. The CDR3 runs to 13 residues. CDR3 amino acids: CASRGQGEQPQHF. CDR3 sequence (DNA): TGTGCCAGCAGGGGACAGGGTGAGCAGCCCCAGCATTTT.

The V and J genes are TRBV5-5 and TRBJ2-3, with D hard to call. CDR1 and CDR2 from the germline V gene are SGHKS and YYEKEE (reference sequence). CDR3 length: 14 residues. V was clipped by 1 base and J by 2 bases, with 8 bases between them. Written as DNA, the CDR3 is TGTGCCAGCAGCTTGTTCAGGAACACAGATACGCAGTATTTT. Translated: CASSLFRNTDTQYF. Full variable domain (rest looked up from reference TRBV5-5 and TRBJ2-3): DAGVTQSPTHLIKTRGQQVTLRCSPISGHKSVSWYQQVLGQGPQFIFQYYEKEERGRGNFPDRFSARQFPNYSSELNVNALLLGDSALYLCASSLFRNTDTQYFGPGTRLTVL.

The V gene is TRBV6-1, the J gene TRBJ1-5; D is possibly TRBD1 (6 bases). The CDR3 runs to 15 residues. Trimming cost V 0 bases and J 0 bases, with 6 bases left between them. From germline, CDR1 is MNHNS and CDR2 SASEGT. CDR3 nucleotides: TGTGCCAGCAGTGAAGCAGGGGGTAGCAATCAGCCCCAGCATTTT. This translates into CASSEAGGSNQPQHF.

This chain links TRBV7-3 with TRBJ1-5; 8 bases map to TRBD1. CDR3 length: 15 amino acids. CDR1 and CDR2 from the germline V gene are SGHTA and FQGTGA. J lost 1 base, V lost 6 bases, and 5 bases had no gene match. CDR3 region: CASSKTGGSNQPQHF. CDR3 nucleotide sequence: TGTGCCAGCAGTAAAACAGGGGGAAGCAATCAGCCCCAGCATTTT.

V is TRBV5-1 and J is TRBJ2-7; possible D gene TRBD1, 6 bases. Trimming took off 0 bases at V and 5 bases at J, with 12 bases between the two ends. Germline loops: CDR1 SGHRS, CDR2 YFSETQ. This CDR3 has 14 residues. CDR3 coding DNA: TGCGCCAGCAGCTTGGGACAGGCGGTCCACGAGCAGTACTTC. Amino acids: CASSLGQAVHEQYF.

The CDR3 reads CASSYADRGPGELFF. Here the CDR3 DNA reads TGTGCCAGCAGCTACGCTGACAGGGGGCCCGGGGAGCTGTTTTTT. The chain recombines TRBV7-9 with TRBJ2-2; TRBD1 aligns across 10 bases. Per the germline V gene, CDR1 is SEHNR and CDR2 is FQNEAQ (reference sequence). The V gene end was trimmed by 4 bases and the J gene end by 6 bases; junction bases not matched to a gene: 5. The CDR3 extends over 15 amino acids.

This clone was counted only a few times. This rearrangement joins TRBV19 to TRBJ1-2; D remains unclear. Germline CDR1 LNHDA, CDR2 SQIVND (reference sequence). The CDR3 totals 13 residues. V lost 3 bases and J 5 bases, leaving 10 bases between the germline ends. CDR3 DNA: TGTGCCAGTAGTATGAGAGCACGGTATGGCTACACCTTC. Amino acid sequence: CASSMRARYGYTF.